The T cell receptor beta chain under discussion was sequenced for a study of cytomegalovirus exposure and HLA in healthy donors. Whole-study results and caveats: A classifier reportedly called cytomegalovirus status with high sensitivity and specificity. According to a later analysis, donors in an Asian-associated ancestry cluster reportedly had fewer N-insertions than the approximately 720-donor mean.

PCR employed 60 Vbeta and 13 Jbeta primers. Methods used by the authors: Counted up in a later analysis, unique TCR beta chains came to about 80 million, with 9.5 million to 13 million shared. Sequencing used immunoSEQ multiplex PCR; TCRdb keeps in-frame clones, though not all of them. V and J calls and clone size are those listed in that table; D and trimming were worked out from the DNA. The sample has 120,000 or so clones; more than 65% are singletons. The V gene's germline CDR1 is SGHRS and CDR2 YFSETQ. The CDR3 sequence is 13 residues long. Losses at the gene ends were 7 bases for V and 0 bases for J; bases not matched to a gene: 3. As concerns this clone: As yet, its antigen is unknown.

The receptor's source is a man aged 18 to 29 in good health and CMV-seronegative. The specimen sequenced was PBMCs. The rearrangement uses TRBV5-1 and TRBJ1-1; 7 bases fit TRBD1. CDR3: CASSGQMNTEAFF. CDR3 sequence (DNA): TGCGCCAGCTCGGGACAGATGAACACTGAAGCTTTCTTT.